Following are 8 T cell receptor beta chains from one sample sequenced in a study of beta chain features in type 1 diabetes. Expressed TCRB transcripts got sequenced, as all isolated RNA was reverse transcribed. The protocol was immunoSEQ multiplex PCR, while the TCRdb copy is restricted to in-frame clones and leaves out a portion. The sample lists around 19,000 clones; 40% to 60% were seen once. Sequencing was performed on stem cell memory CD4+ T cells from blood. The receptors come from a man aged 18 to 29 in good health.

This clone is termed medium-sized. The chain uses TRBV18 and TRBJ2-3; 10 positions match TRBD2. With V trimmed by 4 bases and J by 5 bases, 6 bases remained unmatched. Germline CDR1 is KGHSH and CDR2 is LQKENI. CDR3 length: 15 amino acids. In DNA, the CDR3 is TGTGCCAGCTCACGTCTAGCGGGAGTCCAAGATACGCAGTATTTT. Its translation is CASSRLAGVQDTQYF.

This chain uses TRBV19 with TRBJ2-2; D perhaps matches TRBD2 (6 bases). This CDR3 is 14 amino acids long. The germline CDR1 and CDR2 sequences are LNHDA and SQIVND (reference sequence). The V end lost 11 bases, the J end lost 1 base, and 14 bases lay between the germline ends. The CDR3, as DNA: TGTGCCGGGGGTACGGGAGAGAACACCGGGGAGCTGTTTTTT. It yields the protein CAGGTGENTGELFF.

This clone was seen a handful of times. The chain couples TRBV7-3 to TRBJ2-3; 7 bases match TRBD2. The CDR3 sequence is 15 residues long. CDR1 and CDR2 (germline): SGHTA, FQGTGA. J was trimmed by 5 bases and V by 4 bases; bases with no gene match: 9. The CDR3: CASSSVGGIGDTQYF. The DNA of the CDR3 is TGTGCCAGCAGCTCCGTGGGGGGGATAGGAGATACGCAGTATTTT.

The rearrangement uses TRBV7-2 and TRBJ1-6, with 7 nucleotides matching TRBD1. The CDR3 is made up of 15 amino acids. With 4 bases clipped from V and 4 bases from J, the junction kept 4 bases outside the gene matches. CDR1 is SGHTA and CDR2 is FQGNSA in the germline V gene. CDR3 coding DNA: TGTGCCAGCAGCTCCTGGGACAGATATAATTCACCCCTCCACTTT. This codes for CASSSWDRYNSPLHF.

The CDR3 coding sequence is TGCAGTGCGGAGAAACATGGCTACACCTTC. This encodes CSAEKHGYTF. The rearrangement links TRBV20-1 to TRBJ1-2; no firm D call. CDR1 and CDR2 from the germline V gene are DFQATT and SNEGSKA (reference sequence). V was trimmed by 6 bases and J by 6 bases, leaving 8 bases between them. CDR3 length equals 10 residues.

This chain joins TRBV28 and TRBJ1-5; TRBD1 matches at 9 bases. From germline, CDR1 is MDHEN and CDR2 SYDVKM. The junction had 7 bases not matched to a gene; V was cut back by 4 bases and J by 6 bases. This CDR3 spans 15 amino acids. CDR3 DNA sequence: TGTGCCAGCAGTTCCGGACAGGGGCTGACTCAGCCCCAGCATTTT. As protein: CASSSGQGLTQPQHF.

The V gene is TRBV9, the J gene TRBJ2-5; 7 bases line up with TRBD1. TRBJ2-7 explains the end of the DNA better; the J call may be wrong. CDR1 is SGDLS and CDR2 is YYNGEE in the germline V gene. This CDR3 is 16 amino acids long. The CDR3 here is CASSVAEGQFGYEQYF. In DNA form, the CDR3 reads TGTGCCAGCAGCGTAGCCGAGGGACAGTTTGGCTACGAGCAGTACTTC.

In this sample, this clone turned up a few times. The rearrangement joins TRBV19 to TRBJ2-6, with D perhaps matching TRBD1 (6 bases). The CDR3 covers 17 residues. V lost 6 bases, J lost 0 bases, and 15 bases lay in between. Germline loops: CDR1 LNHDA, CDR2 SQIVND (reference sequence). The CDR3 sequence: CASRMTGFFSGANVLTF. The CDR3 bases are TGTGCCAGTAGAATGACAGGATTTTTCTCTGGGGCCAACGTCCTGACTTTC.